One T cell receptor beta chain is described in this entry. Its antigen is still unknown. This sample is part of a study of PD-L1 blockade in urothelial cancer. Turning to the study itself: Per blood sample, T cells had a median of 141,255. General study findings and limits: Patients with below-median pretreatment blood clonality survived longer.

This CDR3 has 12 residues. Trimming removed 4 bases at V and 10 bases at J, with 11 bases between. The germline CDR1 and CDR2 sequences are SGHNT and YENEEA. Some clones are missing from TCRdb's copy, which holds only in-frame ones; the method was immunoSEQ multiplex PCR. The sample has just under 45,000 clones; 83% are singletons. Time point meaning: peripheral blood 6 weeks after treatment start. The sequencing used PBMCs, collected around atezolizumab (anti-PD-L1) treatment. The receptor's source is a man in his sixties with urothelial cancer. The rearrangement links TRBV11-3 to TRBJ2-1; D gene uncertain. In DNA, the CDR3 is TGTGCCAGCAGCTCCCCAAACGGGGAGCAGTTCTTC. Translated, it gives CASSSPNGEQFF.